Presented here are 28 T cell receptor beta chains from one specimen sequenced in a study of blood T cell repertoires in COVID-19. Assay used: immunoSEQ multiplex PCR; TCRdb lists only in-frame clones, some missing. The sample shows roughly 140,000 clones, roughly 82% of them seen only once. Sample: peripheral blood. Source of these receptors: a man in his 70s with acute or convalescent COVID-19.

The CDR3 DNA sequence: TGTGCCAGTAGTTCACGACCCCCGGGACAGGGTTTAGAGACCCAGTACTTC. Translating it yields CASSSRPPGQGLETQYF. The genes are TRBV19 and TRBJ2-5, with 9 positions matching TRBD1. The V gene's germline CDR1 is LNHDA and CDR2 SQIVND (reference sequence). The J segment lost 4 bases and the V segment lost 5 bases, leaving 14 bases of the junction unmatched. CDR3 length: 17 amino acids.

The chain links TRBV9 to TRBJ2-3; 13 positions agree with TRBD2. Looked up from germline, CDR1 is SGDLS and CDR2 is YYNGEE. The CDR3 contains 18 residues. Unmatched junction bases numbered 6, after V lost 0 bases and J lost 2 bases. In DNA form, the CDR3 reads TGTGCCAGCAGCGTAGTAGGACTAGCGGGGGCGTCCACAGATACGCAGTATTTT. Translation: CASSVVGLAGASTDTQYF.

This rearrangement joins TRBV6-5 to TRBJ2-7; D unclear. Germline V gene data show CDR1 as MNHEY and CDR2 as SVGAGI. The CDR3 sequence is 14 residues long. V lost 5 bases and J 2 bases, leaving 13 bases between the germline ends. This CDR3 is CASSPPKLPYEQYF. The CDR3, as DNA: TGTGCCAGCAGTCCTCCTAAGTTACCCTACGAGCAGTACTTC.

In DNA form, the CDR3 reads TGTGCCAGTAGTATACAAGGCGGATATAGCAATCAGCCCCAGCATTTT. Its translation is CASSIQGGYSNQPQHF. The V and J genes are TRBV19 and TRBJ1-5; D uncertain. The CDR3 runs to 16 residues. Germline CDR1 LNHDA, CDR2 SQIVND (reference sequence). V lost 2 bases and J lost 0, with 11 bases in between.

The rearrangement uses TRBV28 and TRBJ2-7, with D possibly TRBD2 on 6 matching bases. CDR1 MDHEN and CDR2 SYDVKM come from the germline V gene. The V end lost 6 bases, the J end lost 0 bases, and 9 bases lay between the germline ends. This CDR3 comprises 13 residues. Here the CDR3 DNA reads TGTGCCAGCAGGGAGGGCAGCTCCTACGAGCAGTACTTC. Translating it yields CASREGSSYEQYF.

This rearrangement joins TRBV5-1 to TRBJ1-1, with 9 bases fitting TRBD1. V was pared by 3 bases and J by 0 bases, with 0 bases of the junction left unmatched. This CDR3 spans 14 amino acids. Germline CDR1 is SGHRS and CDR2 is YFSETQ. CDR3 residues: CASSWTGVNTEAFF. DNA for the CDR3: TGCGCCAGCAGCTGGACAGGGGTGAACACTGAAGCTTTCTTT. Full variable domain (remainder filled in from reference TRBV5-1 and TRBJ1-1): KAGVTQTPRYLIKTRGQQVTLSCSPISGHRSVSWYQQTPGQGLQFLFEYFSETQRNKGNFPGRFSGRQFSNSRSEMNVSTLELGDSALYLCASSWTGVNTEAFFGQGTRLTVV.

The gene calls are TRBV2 and TRBJ2-3; D uncertain. Germline V lookup: CDR1 SNHLY, CDR2 FYNNEI. The CDR3 totals 12 residues. V gave up 7 bases and J gave up 6 bases, with 11 bases separating them. The CDR3: CASTRSADTQYF. As DNA, the CDR3 is TGTGCCAGCACCCGGAGTGCGGATACGCAGTATTTT. The entire variable domain, with the rest obtained from reference TRBV2 and TRBJ2-3, is as follows: EPEVTQTPSHQVTQMGQEVILRCVPISNHLYFYWYRQILGQKVEFLVSFYNNEISEKSEIFDDQFSVERPDGSNFTLKIRSTKLEDSAMYFCASTRSADTQYFGPGTRLTVL.

CDR3 residues: CASSPDTNTGELFF. The CDR3 region has the DNA TGTGCCAGCTCACCAGACACAAACACCGGGGAGCTGTTTTTT. The rearrangement uses TRBV18 and TRBJ2-2; D remains ambiguous. V lost 2 bases and J lost 2, with 6 bases in between. The CDR3 sequence is 14 residues long. Germline CDR1 is KGHSH and CDR2 is LQKENI.

On this clone: The identical CDR3 is also encoded by other nucleotide sequences in the sample. V usage is TRBV3-1 (or the pseudogene TRBV3-2) and J usage is TRBJ2-2; no clear D. CDR1 is LGHDT and CDR2 is YNNKEL in the germline V gene (reference sequence). The CDR3 totals 12 residues. Trimming removed 1 base from V and 8 bases from J, with 5 bases in between. CDR3: CASSQAPGELFF. The DNA of the CDR3 is TGTGCCAGCAGCCAAGCCCCAGGGGAGCTGTTTTTT.

The genes are TRBV2 and TRBJ1-5; D remains unclear. Germline CDR1 reads SNHLY; CDR2 reads FYNNEI. Trimming removed 6 bases from V and 6 bases from J, with 9 bases in between. This CDR3 region has 12 residues. The CDR3 here is CASSPPGQPQHF. The CDR3 region has the DNA TGTGCCAGCAGCCCTCCGGGTCAGCCCCAGCATTTT.

The V call is TRBV7-3, the J call TRBJ2-1; 7 nucleotides align to TRBD1. The J segment lost 4 bases and the V segment lost 4 bases, leaving 4 bases of the junction unmatched. This CDR3 comprises 14 residues. Germline CDR1 is SGHTA and CDR2 is FQGTGA. This CDR3 is CASSSQGVYNEQFF. CDR3 bases: TGTGCCAGCAGCTCCCAGGGGGTTTACAATGAGCAGTTCTTC.

The chain uses TRBV27 and TRBJ2-3, with 16 bases lining up with TRBD2. The CDR3 sequence is 21 residues long. The germline V gene has CDR1 MNHEY and CDR2 SMNVEV (reference sequence). V shed 2 bases, J shed 0 bases, and the junction held 11 bases outside the gene matches. CDR3 nucleotides: TGTGCCAGCAGTTTACAGGGGACTAGCGGGAGGGTCGATATCAGCACAGATACGCAGTATTTT. Protein product: CASSLQGTSGRVDISTDTQYF.

The rearrangement uses TRBV7-9 and TRBJ1-5; 7 positions match TRBD1. Germline CDR1 reads SEHNR; CDR2 reads FQNEAQ (reference sequence). The CDR3 length is 15 residues. J gave up 6 bases and V 1 base, and 6 bases lay outside the gene matches. The CDR3 DNA follows: TGTGCCAGCAGCTTAGGTCAGGGGGTCCCTCAGCCCCAGCATTTT. Translating gives CASSLGQGVPQPQHF.

This clone was seen a single time. This chain joins TRBV28 and TRBJ1-6; D is perhaps TRBD1 (6 bases). This CDR3 contains 16 residues. Germline CDR1 reads MDHEN; CDR2 reads SYDVKM. The germline V and J ends were trimmed by 5 bases and 3 bases, with 14 bases remaining between them. DNA for the CDR3: TGTGCCAGCAGTAAAAATCAGGGGAGCTATAATTCACCCCTCCACTTT. This encodes CASSKNQGSYNSPLHF.

The chain combines TRBV2 with TRBJ1-5; 9 bases line up with TRBD1. CDR1 and CDR2 (germline): SNHLY, FYNNEI. V shed 3 bases, J shed 6 bases, and the junction held 9 bases outside the gene matches. CDR3 length equals 16 residues. CDR3 sequence (DNA): TGTGCCAGCAGTGAGCCCGGGACAGGGAGGGCTCAGCCCCAGCATTTT. As protein: CASSEPGTGRAQPQHF.

The rearrangement uses TRBV5-1 and TRBJ2-7, with 11 bases identical to TRBD2. This CDR3 spans 15 amino acids. Germline V lookup: CDR1 SGHRS, CDR2 YFSETQ. V lost 4 bases, J lost 4 bases, and 7 bases stayed unmatched. The CDR3 nucleotides are TGCGCCAGCAGCGAAACTAGCGGGAGTGGATACGAGCAGTACTTC. Amino acid sequence: CASSETSGSGYEQYF.

This chain connects TRBV7-9 to TRBJ1-4; TRBD1 is a possible D gene (6 bases). V lost 4 bases and J 8 bases, leaving 17 bases between the germline ends. This CDR3 is built from 15 residues. Germline V gene lookup returns CDR1 SEHNR and CDR2 FQNEAQ (reference sequence). The CDR3 loop is CASSSRGAKAEKLFF. As DNA, the CDR3 is TGTGCCAGCAGCTCCCGGGGGGCGAAGGCCGAAAAACTGTTTTTT.

V gene TRBV9 combines with J gene TRBJ2-7; D remains unclear. The V and J ends lost 4 bases and 1 base respectively, with 12 bases between them. This CDR3 spans 14 amino acids. Germline V gene data show CDR1 as SGDLS and CDR2 as YYNGEE. In DNA, the CDR3 is TGTGCCAGCAGCCGACTGGATTGGTCCTACGAGCAGTACTTC. This translates into CASSRLDWSYEQYF.

J is TRBJ1-5 and V is TRBV7-9; D is ambiguous. The CDR3 extends over 16 amino acids. Germline lookup yields CDR1 SEHNR and CDR2 FQNEAQ (reference sequence). V lost 4 bases, J lost 0 bases, and 13 bases lay in between. CDR3 in DNA: TGTGCCAGCAGCTCTCAGGCCTCTTATAGCAATCAGCCCCAGCATTTT. Its protein is CASSSQASYSNQPQHF.

J is TRBJ2-7 and V is TRBV18; 8 bases line up with TRBD2. Germline CDR1 KGHSH, CDR2 LQKENI. V lost 3 bases to trimming and J lost 5 bases; unmatched junction nucleotides: 9. The length of the CDR3 is 15 residues. CDR3 sequence: CASSPLGGAGDEQYF. As DNA, the CDR3 is TGTGCCAGCTCACCCCTCGGGGGGGCAGGGGACGAGCAGTACTTC.

J is TRBJ2-5 and V is TRBV13; 8 positions agree with TRBD1. In germline, CDR1 is PRHDT, CDR2 FYEKMQ (reference sequence). The CDR3 runs 15 residues. Unmatched junction bases numbered 5, after V lost 4 bases and J lost 1 base. The CDR3 here is CASSSGQGIQETQYF. Here the CDR3 DNA reads TGTGCCAGCAGCTCCGGACAGGGTATCCAAGAGACCCAGTACTTC.

The genes are TRBV20-1 and TRBJ2-1; TRBD2 might be the D (5 bases). In germline, CDR1 is DFQATT, CDR2 SNEGSKA (reference sequence). Trimming took 5 bases from V and 7 from J, leaving 6 bases between them. The CDR3 covers 10 residues. CDR3 protein: CSAPGNEQFF. CDR3 in DNA: TGCAGTGCTCCGGGGAATGAGCAGTTCTTC.

The chain employs TRBV19 and TRBJ2-1; 9 nucleotides match TRBD2. With V trimmed by 5 bases and J by 10 bases, 24 bases remained unmatched. CDR1 LNHDA and CDR2 SQIVND come from the germline V gene (reference sequence). This CDR3 has 19 amino acids. Written as DNA, the CDR3 is TGTGCCAGTAGTGGCCTAGTGACGCGGACTAGCGAATCCTCAAGGGAGCAGTTCTTC. It translates to CASSGLVTRTSESSREQFF.

This clone was found once. One end of the junction varies from germline; a read error may be responsible. The chain couples TRBV6-6 to TRBJ2-7; maybe TRBD2 (8 bases). CDR3 size: 14 residues. CDR1 MNHNY and CDR2 SVGAGI come from the germline V gene (reference sequence). DNA of the CDR3: TGTCCCAGCAGGGGGGCCGGGGGGGCTCACGAGCAGTACTTC. As protein: CPSRGAGGAHEQYF.

The chain recombines TRBV19 with TRBJ2-5; 7 nucleotides agree with TRBD1. The CDR3 has 16 amino acids. Per the germline V gene, CDR1 is LNHDA and CDR2 is SQIVND (reference sequence). V shed 4 bases, J shed 1 base, and the junction held 9 bases outside the gene matches. CDR3 loop: CASSTGQATSQETQYF. The CDR3 bases are TGTGCCAGTAGTACCGGACAGGCGACGAGCCAAGAGACCCAGTACTTC.

The chain links TRBV7-9 to TRBJ2-7, with 7 nucleotides matching TRBD2. The germline CDR1 and CDR2 sequences are SEHNR and FQNEAQ (reference sequence). This CDR3 comprises 16 residues. The junction had 11 bases not matched to a gene; V was cut back by 3 bases and J by 3 bases. The CDR3 region has the DNA TGTGCCAGCAGCTTTTCCAGCGGGAAAGGAAGCTACGAGCAGTACTTC. It codes for CASSFSSGKGSYEQYF.

The chain combines TRBV4-1 with TRBJ2-7; tentatively, D is TRBD1 (6 bases). The CDR3 has 18 residues. Germline CDR1 and CDR2: MGHRA and YSYEKL. Trimming cost V 0 bases and J 5 bases, with 23 bases left between them. CDR3 in amino acids: CASSQDPTRNRAYHEQYF. For the CDR3, the DNA is TGCGCCAGCAGCCAAGACCCAACACGGAACAGGGCATATCACGAGCAGTACTTC.

The chain uses TRBV18 and TRBJ2-7; maybe TRBD2 (5 bases). Germline CDR1 and CDR2: KGHSH and LQKENI. The CDR3 length is 15 residues. V lost 1 base to trimming and J lost 6 bases, with 16 bases between them. The CDR3 nucleotides are TGTGCCAGCTCACCACGGGGAGTAGGATTCCCCGAGCAGTACTTC. Encoded protein: CASSPRGVGFPEQYF.